Listed here is a single T cell receptor beta chain. What it binds is unknown. Germline-derived CDR1 and CDR2 are SEHNR and FQNEAQ (reference sequence). The CDR3 has 13 residues. Trimming stripped 5 bases from V and 3 bases from J, with 11 bases between. The method was immunoSEQ multiplex PCR; TCRdb's version includes in-frame clones alone and lacks a portion of them. Found here are more than 70,000 clones, about 89% of them singletons; the top ten hold 9% to 10%. These data are taken from a study of OX40 agonist ivuxolimab in advanced cancers. Looking at the study overall: Hepatocellular carcinoma, melanoma, renal cell or head and neck cancer occurred in dose-escalation patients. Findings and limits, study-wide: Among T cells, CD8+ cells averaged more expanded clones than CD4+ cells. Clonal expansion was among the lowest in partial responders at 0.1-3.0 mg/kg, especially CD8+.

The sequences come from CD4+ or CD8+ T cells sorted from blood, collected in a trial of the OX40 agonist ivuxolimab. This TCR derives from an adult with an advanced solid tumor such as melanoma, head and neck, liver or kidney cancer. The chain links TRBV7-9 to TRBJ2-7; D could derive from TRBD1 or TRBD2 (5 bases each). The CDR3 loop reads CASSPGRIYEQYF. In DNA, the CDR3 is TGTGCCAGCAGCCCGGGACGGATCTACGAGCAGTACTTC.